These T cell receptor beta chains were read from a single sample in a study of OX40 agonist ivuxolimab in advanced cancers. Generated by immunoSEQ multiplex PCR, the TCRdb table keeps only in-frame clones and is missing some. The top ten hold around 3% of the sample, which has about 64,000 clones, roughly 85% seen once. Sequenced here: CD4+ or CD8+ T cells sorted from blood, sampled in a trial of the OX40 agonist ivuxolimab. These receptors came from an adult with an advanced solid tumor such as melanoma, head and neck, liver or kidney cancer. CDR3s include the opening cysteine and the closing phenylalanine or tryptophan. A D gene is named only where the DNA matches it firmly. Size is omitted from some rows. Given values are once, few, many or a class for expanded clones.

>.|TRBJ2-2|.|TRBV30
CAWTGFANTGELFF
TGTGCCTGGACCGGCTTCGCGAACACCGGGGAGCTGTTTTTT
>once|TRBJ1-1|.|TRBV5-5
CASTLSRNTEAFF
TGTGCCAGCACCCTGTCCCGGAACACTGAAGCTTTCTTT
>.|TRBJ1-2|TRBD1|TRBV5-1
CASSPTGGAYGYTF
TGCGCCAGCAGCCCGACAGGGGGTGCCTATGGCTACACCTTC
>.|TRBJ2-5|.|TRBV27
CASSSQDEETQYF
TGTGCCAGCAGTTCACAGGATGAGGAGACCCAGTACTTC
>.|TRBJ2-1|TRBD2|TRBV9
CASSVGAGVRNEQFF
TGTGCCAGCAGCGTAGGAGCGGGAGTAAGGAATGAGCAGTTCTTC
>.|TRBJ2-3|.|TRBV4-3
CASSQERGRPQYF
TGCGCCAGCAGCCAAGAACGGGGGCGACCGCAGTATTTT
>once|TRBJ1-4|TRBD1|TRBV2
CASRKDRGREKLFF
TGTGCCAGCAGAAAGGACAGGGGAAGGGAAAAACTGTTTTTT
>few|TRBJ2-2|.|TRBV4-1
CASSHVWGSNTGELFF
TGCGCCAGCAGCCACGTATGGGGGTCGAACACCGGGGAGCTGTTTTTT
>medium-sized|TRBJ1-1|.|TRBV7-3
CASSLVLDTEAFF
TGTGCCAGCAGCTTGGTTTTGGACACTGAAGCTTTCTTT
>.|TRBJ2-6|.|TRBV10-3
CAIKPGWQGGPSGANVLTF
TGTGCCATCAAGCCCGGGTGGCAGGGAGGCCCCTCTGGGGCCAACGTCCTGACTTTC
>.|TRBJ2-7|.|TRBV10-3
CAISGGIGRSYEQYF
TGTGCCATCAGTGGAGGTATAGGCCGCTCCTACGAGCAGTACTTC
>.|TRBJ2-3|TRBD2|TRBV5-4
CASSLSPSGSRADTQYF
TGTGCCAGCAGCTTGTCTCCTAGCGGGAGCAGGGCAGATACGCAGTATTTT
>.|TRBJ2-3|.|TRBV5-1
CASSPTGLADTQYF
TGCGCCAGCAGCCCGACCGGACTGGCAGATACGCAGTATTTT
>few|TRBJ1-1|.|TRBV6-1
CASSTGLNRGTEAFF
TGTGCCAGCAGTACCGGACTAAACCGGGGCACTGAAGCTTTCTTT
>.|TRBJ2-5|.|TRBV6-6
CASSYSGQGIWETQYF
TGTGCCAGCAGTTACTCGGGGCAGGGTATATGGGAGACCCAGTACTTC
>.|TRBJ2-2|.|TRBV6-6
CASSRPGQPGELFF
TGTGCCAGCAGCCGCCCTGGGCAGCCGGGGGAGCTGTTTTTT
>.|TRBJ2-1|TRBD2|TRBV6-5
CASSRLAGGGEQFF
TGTGCCAGCAGCAGACTAGCGGGAGGGGGTGAGCAGTTCTTC
>.|TRBJ1-3|.|TRBV7-9
CASSLGQLSGNTIYF
TGTGCCAGCAGCTTAGGGCAGCTCTCTGGAAACACCATATATTTT
>.|TRBJ1-5|TRBD1|TRBV10-3
CATKAGTVNQPQHF
TGTGCCACCAAAGCCGGGACAGTAAATCAGCCCCAGCATTTT
>few|TRBJ1-1|.|TRBV2
CASTQRGNTEAFF
TGTGCCAGCACCCAAAGGGGGAACACTGAAGCTTTCTTT
>.|TRBJ2-3|TRBD2|TRBV23-1
CASSHASGRVDTDTQYF
TGCGCCAGCAGTCACGCTAGCGGGAGAGTAGACACAGATACGCAGTATTTT
>.|TRBJ2-3|.|TRBV5-6
CASSLKGEDTQYF
TGTGCCAGCAGCTTGAAGGGGGAAGATACGCAGTATTTT
>.|TRBJ1-2|.|TRBV5-8
CASSLGTIYGYTF
TGTGCCAGCAGCTTGGGCACCATCTATGGCTACACCTTC
>.|TRBJ2-5|TRBD1|TRBV18
CASSAVRQGGKETQYF
TGTGCCAGCTCCGCAGTCAGACAGGGGGGCAAAGAGACCCAGTACTTC
>once|TRBJ2-3|.|TRBV27
CASSLFRTQDTQYF
TGTGCCAGCAGTTTATTCAGGACACAGGATACGCAGTATTTT
>.|TRBJ2-1|TRBD2|TRBV30
CAWSTTSGGGNEQFF
TGTGCCTGGAGTACGACTAGCGGGGGGGGTAATGAGCAGTTCTTC
>.|TRBJ1-2|TRBD1|TRBV29-1
CSVATGGPGGYTF
TGCAGCGTTGCCACAGGGGGCCCTGGTGGCTACACCTTC
>once|TRBJ2-1|TRBD2|TRBV7-8
CASSLAASGKNNEQFF
TGTGCCAGCAGCTTAGCGGCTAGCGGGAAAAACAATGAGCAGTTCTTC
>.|TRBJ1-4|.|TRBV13
CASSLGERGEKLFF
TGTGCCAGCAGCTTAGGGGAGAGGGGTGAAAAACTGTTTTTT
>.|TRBJ1-5|.|TRBV2
CASSEERRAQHF
TGTGCCAGCAGTGAGGAACGGCGGGCCCAGCATTTT
>.|TRBJ1-1|.|TRBV5-4
CASSRYGEGSEAFF
TGTGCCAGCAGCCGCTACGGGGAGGGCTCTGAAGCTTTCTTT
>.|TRBJ2-3|.|TRBV5-1
CASTYLGGSKDTQYF
TGCGCCAGCACCTACCTCGGGGGATCCAAGGATACGCAGTATTTT
>.|TRBJ1-6|.|TRBV28
CASSLYGARALHF
TGTGCCAGCAGTTTATACGGCGCGAGGGCCCTCCACTTT
>.|TRBJ2-7|TRBD2|TRBV6-5
CASSYSGAGGQGEQYF
TGTGCCAGCAGTTACTCGGGAGCGGGGGGCCAGGGCGAGCAGTACTTC
>.|TRBJ1-5|.|TRBV30
CAWSKGDYSNQPQHF
TGTGCCTGGAGTAAAGGGGATTATAGCAATCAGCCCCAGCATTTT
>.|TRBJ1-4|.|TRBV18
CASSIGGGEKLFF
TGTGCCAGCTCAATAGGAGGTGGTGAAAAACTGTTTTTT
>.|TRBJ1-2|.|TRBV4-2
CASSRENYGYTF
TGTGCCAGCAGCCGAGAGAACTATGGCTACACCTTC
>.|TRBJ2-7|.|TRBV5-5
CASSFGLPYEQYF
TGTGCCAGCAGCTTTGGACTACCCTACGAGCAGTACTTC
>.|TRBJ2-7|.|TRBV11-1
CASSPQTDYEQYF
TGTGCCAGCAGCCCGCAGACAGACTACGAGCAGTACTTC
>.|TRBJ2-1|.|TRBV9
CASSVLDSPSYNEQFF
TGTGCCAGCAGCGTGCTGGACAGTCCATCCTACAATGAGCAGTTCTTC
>.|TRBJ2-2|TRBD1|TRBV7-8
CASSLNARTGLNTGELFF
TGTGCCAGCAGCTTAAATGCCCGGACAGGGCTGAACACCGGGGAGCTGTTTTTT
>.|TRBJ1-1|.|TRBV5-5
CASRNRVVSTEAFF
TGTGCCAGCAGAAATCGGGTCGTGAGCACTGAAGCTTTCTTT
>.|TRBJ2-1|TRBD2|TRBV7-7
CASSLPCGLGYNEQFF
TGTGCTAGCAGCTTACCATGCGGACTAGGCTACAATGAGCAGTTCTTC